The 10 T cell receptor beta chains below come from one sample, sequenced in a study of T cell responses to AZD1222 COVID-19 vaccine. Generated by immunoSEQ multiplex PCR, the TCRdb table keeps only in-frame clones and is missing some. The sample holds roughly 100,000 clones, roughly 80% seen once. Specimen: peripheral blood, collected on day 0 of AZD1222 vaccination. These receptors were taken from an adult in good health.

The chain is built from TRBV18 and TRBJ2-7, with D perhaps TRBD1 (7 bases). The CDR3 runs 13 residues. With 5 bases removed from V and 9 bases from J, the gap between germline ends came to 17 bases. The germline gives CDR1 KGHSH, CDR2 LQKENI. The CDR3 spells CASSTDRVEGQYF. The CDR3 DNA reads TGTGCCAGCTCAACCGACAGGGTGGAGGGGCAGTACTTC.

The chain employs TRBV7-2 and TRBJ1-3, with TRBD1 identical over 9 bases. The CDR3 length is 17 residues. Per the germline V gene, CDR1 is SGHTA and CDR2 is FQGNSA. V shed 2 bases, J shed 0 bases, and the junction held 5 bases outside the gene matches. This CDR3 is CASSLNRGRGSGNTIYF. The DNA of the CDR3 is TGTGCCAGCAGCTTAAACAGGGGGCGAGGCTCTGGAAACACCATATATTTT.

This clone has only a few counts. This chain uses TRBV7-9 with TRBJ1-5, with D maybe TRBD1 (5 bases). V was shortened by 3 bases and J by 4 bases, with 7 bases between the two germline ends. Germline V gene data show CDR1 as SEHNR and CDR2 as FQNEAQ (reference sequence). The CDR3 extends over 13 amino acids. The CDR3 spells CASSFTGNQPQHF. The CDR3 bases are TGTGCCAGCAGCTTTACAGGTAATCAGCCCCAGCATTTT.

V usage is TRBV12-3 or TRBV12-4 and J usage is TRBJ1-1; D unresolved. V shed 6 bases and J shed 11 bases, with 13 bases lying between them. The CDR3 spans 11 residues. CDR3 loop: CASSSESLAFF. CDR3 DNA sequence: TGTGCCAGCAGCTCCGAAAGTCTGGCTTTCTTT.

This chain connects TRBV6-2 or TRBV6-3 to TRBJ1-5; 7 bases match TRBD1. This CDR3 comprises 13 residues. The J segment lost 2 bases and the V segment lost 5 bases, leaving 0 bases of the junction unmatched. Germline assignment: CDR1 MNHEY and CDR2 SVGEGT. CDR3 region: CASSGTGNQPQHF. The CDR3 DNA is TGTGCCAGCAGTGGGACAGGCAATCAGCCCCAGCATTTT.

V usage is TRBV12-5 and J usage is TRBJ2-1; 8 bases fit TRBD2. The CDR3 has 13 residues. The V gene end was trimmed by 7 bases and the J gene end by 4 bases; junction bases not matched to a gene: 3. The germline gives CDR1 LGHNT, CDR2 FRNRAP. The CDR3 DNA reads TGTGCTAGTGCACTAGCGGCTTACAATGAGCAGTTCTTC. The encoded protein is CASALAAYNEQFF.

Regarding this clone: Other DNA sequences within the sample encode an identical CDR3. The DNA for the CDR3 is TGTGCCAGCAGCTTAGTAGGTCGTGAAGAGACCCAGTACTTC. It is translated as CASSLVGREETQYF. The chain carries TRBV7-9 and TRBJ2-5, with unresolved D. With 1 base removed from V and 3 bases from J, the gap between germline ends came to 9 bases. This CDR3 has 14 amino acids. CDR1 and CDR2 (germline): SEHNR, FQNEAQ (reference sequence).

The chain uses TRBV10-3 and TRBJ2-7; weak D call: TRBD2 (6 bases). The CDR3 extends over 15 amino acids. CDR1 is ENHRY, CDR2 SYGVKD, per germline. Trimming removed 0 bases at V and 0 bases at J, with 9 bases between. This chain's CDR3 is CAISESDGSSYEQYV. CDR3 coding DNA: TGTGCCATCAGTGAGTCGGACGGGAGCTCCTACGAGCAGTACGTC.

This clone was observed a few times. Additional DNA sequences in this sample encode the identical CDR3. The chain combines TRBV28 with TRBJ2-7; D is ambiguous. The CDR3 loop spans 12 amino acids. V was pared by 6 bases and J by 3 bases, with 9 bases between. Per germline, CDR1 MDHEN and CDR2 SYDVKM. The CDR3 loop reads CASRGLGYEQYF. In nucleotides, the CDR3 is TGTGCCAGCAGGGGCTTGGGCTACGAGCAGTACTTC. Complete variable domain (other parts from reference TRBV28 and TRBJ2-7): DVKVTQSSRYLVKRTGEKVFLECVQDMDHENMFWYRQDPGLGLRLIYFSYDVKMKEKGDIPEGYSVSREKKERFSLILESASTNQTSMYLCASRGLGYEQYFGPGTRLTVT.

V is TRBV27 and J is TRBJ1-6; D gene unclear. CDR3 size: 14 residues. Germline CDR1 reads MNHEY; CDR2 reads SMNVEV (reference sequence). Deletions cut 5 bases from V and 6 bases from J, with 11 bases between. The CDR3 protein is CASSTKGRNSPLHF. The CDR3, as DNA: TGTGCCAGCAGTACAAAAGGCCGTAATTCACCCCTCCACTTT.